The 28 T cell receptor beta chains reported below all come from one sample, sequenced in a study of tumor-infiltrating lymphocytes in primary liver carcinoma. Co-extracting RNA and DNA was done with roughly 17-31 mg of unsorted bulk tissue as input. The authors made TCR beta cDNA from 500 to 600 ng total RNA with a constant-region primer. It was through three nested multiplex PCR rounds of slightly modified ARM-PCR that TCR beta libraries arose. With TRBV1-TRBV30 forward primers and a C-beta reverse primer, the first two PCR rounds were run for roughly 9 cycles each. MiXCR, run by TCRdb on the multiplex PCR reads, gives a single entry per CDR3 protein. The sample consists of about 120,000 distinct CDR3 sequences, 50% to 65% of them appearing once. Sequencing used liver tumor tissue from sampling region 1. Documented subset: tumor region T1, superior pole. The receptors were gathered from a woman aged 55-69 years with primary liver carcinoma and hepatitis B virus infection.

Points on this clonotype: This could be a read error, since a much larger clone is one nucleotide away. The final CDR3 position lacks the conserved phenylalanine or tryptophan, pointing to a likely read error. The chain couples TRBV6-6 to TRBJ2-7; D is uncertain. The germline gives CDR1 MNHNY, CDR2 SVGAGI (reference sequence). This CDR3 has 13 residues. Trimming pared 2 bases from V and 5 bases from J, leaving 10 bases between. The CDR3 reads CASSYPGWDEQYL. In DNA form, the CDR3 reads TGTGCCAGCAGTTACCCGGGTTGGGACGAGCAGTACTTA.

CDR3 DNA sequence: TGTGCCAGCGGCGGACGGTCACAAGAGACCCAGTACTTC. It codes for CASGGRSQETQYF. The gene calls are TRBV11-2 and TRBJ2-5; unclear D gene. Per germline, CDR1 SGHAT and CDR2 FQNNGV. The ends were cut back, 8 bases at V and 2 bases at J, with 12 bases in the middle. The CDR3 consists of 13 residues.

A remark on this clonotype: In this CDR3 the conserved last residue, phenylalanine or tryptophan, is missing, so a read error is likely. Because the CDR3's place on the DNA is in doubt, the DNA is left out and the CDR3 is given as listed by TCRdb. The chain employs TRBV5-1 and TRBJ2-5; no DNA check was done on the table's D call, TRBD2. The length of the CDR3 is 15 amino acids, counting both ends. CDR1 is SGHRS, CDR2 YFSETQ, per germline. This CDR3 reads CASTLAGEPGETQNY.

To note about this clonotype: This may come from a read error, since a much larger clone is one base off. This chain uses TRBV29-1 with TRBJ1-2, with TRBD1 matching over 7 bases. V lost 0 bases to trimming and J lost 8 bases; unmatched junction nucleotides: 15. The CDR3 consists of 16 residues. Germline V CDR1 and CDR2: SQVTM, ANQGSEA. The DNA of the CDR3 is TGCAGCGTTGAAGATCAGGGGGGTCGGCCGAGAGGCGGCTACACCTTC. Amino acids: CSVEDQGGRPRGGYTF.

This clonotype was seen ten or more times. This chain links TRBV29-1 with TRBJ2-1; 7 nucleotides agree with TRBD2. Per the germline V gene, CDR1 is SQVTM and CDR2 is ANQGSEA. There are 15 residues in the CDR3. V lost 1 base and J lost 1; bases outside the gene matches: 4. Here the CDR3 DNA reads TGCAGCGTTGAAGGAGCGGGAAGGTCCTACAATGAGCAGTTCTTC. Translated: CSVEGAGRSYNEQFF.

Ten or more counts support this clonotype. The CDR3 sequence: CASMRLAGADTQYF. Here the CDR3 DNA reads TGTGCCAGCATGCGGCTAGCGGGAGCAGATACGCAGTATTTT. The chain uses TRBV6-5 and TRBJ2-3, with 10 positions matching TRBD2. The germline V gene has CDR1 MNHEY and CDR2 SVGAGI. The CDR3 has 14 amino acids. J lost 4 bases, V lost 7 bases, and 5 bases had no gene match.

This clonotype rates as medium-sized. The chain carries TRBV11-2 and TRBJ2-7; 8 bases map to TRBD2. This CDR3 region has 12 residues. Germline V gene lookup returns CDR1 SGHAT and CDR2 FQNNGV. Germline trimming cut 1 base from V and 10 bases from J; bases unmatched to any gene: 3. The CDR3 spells CASSLASGSQYF. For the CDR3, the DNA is TGTGCCAGCAGCTTAGCAAGCGGGAGTCAGTACTTC. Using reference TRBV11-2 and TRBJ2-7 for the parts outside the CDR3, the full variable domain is EAGVAQSPRYKIIEKRQSVAFWCNPISGHATLYWYQQILGQGPKLLIQFQNNGVVDDSQLPKDRFSAERLKGVDSTLKIQPAKLEDSAVYLCASSLASGSQYFGPGTRLTVT.

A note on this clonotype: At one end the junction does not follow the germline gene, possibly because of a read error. The CDR3, as DNA: TGTCCCAGCAGCCCACGGACTAGCGGGAAATACGAGCAGTACTTC. Residues: CPSSPRTSGKYEQYF. The chain carries TRBV11-2 and TRBJ2-7; 12 positions match TRBD2. Germline V lookup: CDR1 SGHAT, CDR2 FQNNGV. The length of the CDR3 is 15 residues.

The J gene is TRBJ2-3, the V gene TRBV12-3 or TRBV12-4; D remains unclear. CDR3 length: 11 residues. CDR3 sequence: CVSSLVDTQYF. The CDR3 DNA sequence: TGTGTAAGCAGTTTGGTAGATACGCAGTATTTT.

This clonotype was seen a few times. CDR3 nucleotide sequence: TGTGCCAGCAGTCGACAGGGGAGCTCCTATAATTCACCCCTCCACTTT. This gives the protein CASSRQGSSYNSPLHF. The chain couples TRBV6-5 to TRBJ1-6; 8 bases map to TRBD1. Looked up from germline, CDR1 is MNHEY and CDR2 is SVGAGI. V lost 5 bases and J lost 0; bases outside the gene matches: 3. There are 16 residues in the CDR3.

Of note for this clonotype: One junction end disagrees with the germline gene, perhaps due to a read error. In DNA form, the CDR3 reads TGCGCCAGCAGCCTCTTTCCAGGGGCTACGCGTAATGAGCACTTCTTC. Its protein is CASSLFPGATRNEHFF. V and J are TRBV11-2 and TRBJ2-1; a weak D match, TRBD1 (6 bases). Germline V lookup: CDR1 SGHAT, CDR2 FQNNGV. The CDR3 has 16 residues.

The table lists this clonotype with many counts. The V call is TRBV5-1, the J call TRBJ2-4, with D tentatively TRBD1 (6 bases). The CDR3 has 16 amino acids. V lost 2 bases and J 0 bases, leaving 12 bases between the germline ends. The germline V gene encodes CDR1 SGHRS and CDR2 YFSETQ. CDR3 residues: CASSFDRRGAKNIQYF. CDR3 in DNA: TGCGCCAGCAGCTTTGACAGGAGAGGAGCCAAAAACATTCAGTACTTC.

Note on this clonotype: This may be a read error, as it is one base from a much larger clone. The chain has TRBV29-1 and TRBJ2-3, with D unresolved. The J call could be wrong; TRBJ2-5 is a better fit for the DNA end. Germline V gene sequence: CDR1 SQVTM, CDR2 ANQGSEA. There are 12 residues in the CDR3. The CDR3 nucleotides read TGCAGCGGCACAAGTAGTCAAGAGACCCAGTACTTC. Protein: CSGTSSQETQYF.

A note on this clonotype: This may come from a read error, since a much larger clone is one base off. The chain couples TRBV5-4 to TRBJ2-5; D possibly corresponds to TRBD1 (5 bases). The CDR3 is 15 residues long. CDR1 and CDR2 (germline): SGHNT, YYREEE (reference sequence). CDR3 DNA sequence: TGTGCCAGCAGCCCAACGGTAGGGGAAAGAGAGAACCAGTACTTC. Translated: CASSPTVGERENQYF.

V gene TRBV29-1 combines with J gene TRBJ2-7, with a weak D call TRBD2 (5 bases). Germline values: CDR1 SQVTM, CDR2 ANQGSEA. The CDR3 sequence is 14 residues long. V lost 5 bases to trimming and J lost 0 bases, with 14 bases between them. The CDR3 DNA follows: TGCAGCGTTCGAGGGATTGGCAGCTCCTACGAGCAGTACTTC. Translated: CSVRGIGSSYEQYF.

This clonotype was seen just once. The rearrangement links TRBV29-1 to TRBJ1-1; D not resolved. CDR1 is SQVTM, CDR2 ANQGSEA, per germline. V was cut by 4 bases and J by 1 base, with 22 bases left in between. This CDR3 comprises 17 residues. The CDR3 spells CSVGPGNSIRGNTEAFF. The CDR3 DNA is TGCAGCGTTGGGCCGGGCAATAGCATAAGAGGGAACACTGAAGCTTTCTTT.

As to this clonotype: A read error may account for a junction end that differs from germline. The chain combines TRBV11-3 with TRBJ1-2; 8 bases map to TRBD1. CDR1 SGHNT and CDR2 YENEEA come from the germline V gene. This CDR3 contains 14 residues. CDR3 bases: TGTGCCAGCAGCCAACAGGGGGGTAAGGGTGGCTACGCCTTC. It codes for CASSQQGGKGGYAF.

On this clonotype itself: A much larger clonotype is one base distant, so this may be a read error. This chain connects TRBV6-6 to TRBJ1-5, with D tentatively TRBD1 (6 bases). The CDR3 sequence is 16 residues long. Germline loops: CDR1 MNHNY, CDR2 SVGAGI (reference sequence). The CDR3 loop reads CARSYITTGSNQPQHF. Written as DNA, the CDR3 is TGTGCCAGGAGTTACATTACCACAGGGTCAAATCAGCCCCAGCATTTT.

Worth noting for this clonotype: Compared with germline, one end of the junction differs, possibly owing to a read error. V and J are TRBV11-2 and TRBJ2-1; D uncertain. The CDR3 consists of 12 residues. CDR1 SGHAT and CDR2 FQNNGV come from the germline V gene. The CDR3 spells CASSLASHKQLF. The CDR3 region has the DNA TGTGCCAGCAGCTTAGCAAGCCATAAGCAGCTCTTC.

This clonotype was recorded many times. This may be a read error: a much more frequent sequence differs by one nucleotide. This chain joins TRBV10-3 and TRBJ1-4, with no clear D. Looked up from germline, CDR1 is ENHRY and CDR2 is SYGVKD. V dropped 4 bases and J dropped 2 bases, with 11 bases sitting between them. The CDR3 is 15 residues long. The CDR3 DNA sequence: TGTGCCATCAGTGGTGCCGGTTCGACTAATGAAAAACTGTTTTTT. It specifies CAISGAGSTNEKLFF.

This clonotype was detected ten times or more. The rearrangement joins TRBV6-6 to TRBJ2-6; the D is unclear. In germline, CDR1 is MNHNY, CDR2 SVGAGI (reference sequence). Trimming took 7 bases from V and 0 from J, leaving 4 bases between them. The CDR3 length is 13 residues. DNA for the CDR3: TGTGCCAGCACTCCCTCTGGGGCCAACGTCCTGACTTTC. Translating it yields CASTPSGANVLTF.

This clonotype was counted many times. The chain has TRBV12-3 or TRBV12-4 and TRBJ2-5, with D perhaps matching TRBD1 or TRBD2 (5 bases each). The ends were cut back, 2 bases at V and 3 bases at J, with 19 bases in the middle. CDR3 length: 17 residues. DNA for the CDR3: TGTGCCAGCAGTTTAATGGGACGAGGGTTACGAAAAGAGACCCAGTACTTC. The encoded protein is CASSLMGRGLRKETQYF.

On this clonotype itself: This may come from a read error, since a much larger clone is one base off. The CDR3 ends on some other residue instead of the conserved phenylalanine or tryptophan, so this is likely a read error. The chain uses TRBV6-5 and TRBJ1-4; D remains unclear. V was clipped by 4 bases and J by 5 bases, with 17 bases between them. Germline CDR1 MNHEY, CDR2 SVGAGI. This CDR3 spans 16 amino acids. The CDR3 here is CASSLNRVLENEKLFL. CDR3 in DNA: TGTGCCAGCAGTTTGAATCGGGTTTTGGAGAATGAAAAACTGTTTCTT.

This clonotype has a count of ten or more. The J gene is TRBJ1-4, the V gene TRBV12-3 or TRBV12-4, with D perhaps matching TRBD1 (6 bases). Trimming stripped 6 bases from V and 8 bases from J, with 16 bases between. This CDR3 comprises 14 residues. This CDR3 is CASRKTGGKEKLFF. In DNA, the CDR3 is TGTGCCAGCAGGAAGACAGGTGGCAAAGAAAAACTGTTTTTT.

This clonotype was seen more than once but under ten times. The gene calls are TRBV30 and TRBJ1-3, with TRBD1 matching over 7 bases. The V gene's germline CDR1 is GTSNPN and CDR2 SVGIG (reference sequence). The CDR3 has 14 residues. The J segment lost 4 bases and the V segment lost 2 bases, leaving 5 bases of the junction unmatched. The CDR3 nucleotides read TGTGCCTGGAGTATTGGGACAGCAGGAAACACCATATATTTT. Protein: CAWSIGTAGNTIYF.

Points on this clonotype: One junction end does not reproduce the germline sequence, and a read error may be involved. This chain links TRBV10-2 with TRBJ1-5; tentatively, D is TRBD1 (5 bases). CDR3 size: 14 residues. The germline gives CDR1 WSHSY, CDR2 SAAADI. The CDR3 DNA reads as TGCGCCAGTGGGCTGGCGAGGGGAAATCAGACCCAGCATTTT. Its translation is CASGLARGNQTQHF.

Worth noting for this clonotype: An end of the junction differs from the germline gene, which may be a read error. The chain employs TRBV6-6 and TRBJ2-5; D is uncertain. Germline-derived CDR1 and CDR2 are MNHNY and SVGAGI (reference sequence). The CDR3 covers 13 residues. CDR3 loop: CASTRTVQETRYF. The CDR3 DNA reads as TGTGCCAGCACCCGGACGGTTCAAGAGACCCGGTACTTC.

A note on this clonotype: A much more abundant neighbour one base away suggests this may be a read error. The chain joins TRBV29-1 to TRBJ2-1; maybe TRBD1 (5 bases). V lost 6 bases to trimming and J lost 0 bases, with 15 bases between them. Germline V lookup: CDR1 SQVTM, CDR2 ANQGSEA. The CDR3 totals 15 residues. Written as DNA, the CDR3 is TGCAGCGTGCGACAGAGTCACAGCTCCTACAATGAGCAGTTCTTC. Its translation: CSVRQSHSSYNEQFF.